This TCR beta chain was found in a study of blood T cell repertoires in COVID-19 (dated by TCRdb to 2020 to 2021). At the level of the whole study: Collaborator samples came from the United States, Italy and Spain and covered acute and convalescent phases of COVID-19. The prospective study material was composed of cDNA or gDNA derived from T cells, B-cell-depleted T cells, or PBMCs. Subjects who had been exposed to COVID-19, were actively infected with it, or had recovered from it provided the deeply sampled blood TCRbeta repertoires that made up the dataset. The repertoires were released in a freely available public database intended as a resource for research on the immune response to SARS-CoV-2. The samples were drawn from the first 160 participants of the ongoing ImmuneRACE study and from more than 1,000 subjects provided by 6 global collaborators. The sample metadata nearly always contained a de-identified subject ID, COVID-19 status, age in years and sex. Where available, HLA class I and class II types were obtained from metadata supplied by the sample provider rather than from assay-based typing. General findings and caveats noted by the study authors: The amount of clinical and demographic metadata varied by source and participant and was provided uncurated.

Inclusive of the bounding cysteine and phenylalanine, the CDR3 is 15 residues long. Of the read, only the CDR3 DNA is kept; its 45 bases are in frame from base 1. CDR1 and CDR2 were assigned from the germline V gene (reference sequence) as GTSNPN and SVGIG. V sheds 3 bases and J sheds 1 base, leaving 14 bases between their ends. The collaborating institutions used their own protocols to collect whole blood in K2EDTA tubes. Collaborator samples were shipped for TCRbeta analysis as frozen whole blood, isolated PBMCs, or DNA extracted from either sample type. TCRbeta CDR3 regions were amplified from genomic DNA using the immunoSEQ Assay, a bias-controlled multiplex PCR. In the source study's methods: The number of nucleated cells in each sample was estimated from the amplification of reference gene primers within the assay. Sequence reads were collapsed and filtered to measure the absolute abundance of every unique TCRbeta CDR3 rearrangement. For each sample, productive Simpson clonality was calculated as the square root of Simpson's diversity index across productive rearrangements. In TCRdb, the immuneACCESS table is reduced to in-frame sequences with V and J assigned. These tables do not hold every clone; where another copy was compared, an unresolved V gene accounts for under half, and the others remain unexplained. The V and J calls and the clone size are those of that table, but D and trimming were determined from the DNA. The sample profile shows about 71,000 clones; 90% of them were found once. In total, the top ten clones hold 5.1% of the sample.

The table lists this clone with a few counts. What antigen it recognizes has not been identified. No qualities accompany the bases; no much larger clone lies one base away. Sample: peripheral blood. This TCR derives from a woman aged 18-29 years with acute or convalescent COVID-19. The sequence links TRBV30 to TRBJ2-3; TRBD2 is a possible D gene, resting on 6 matching bases. The bases read TGTGCCTGGAGCCGGAGCGGGCAACGCACAGATACGCAGTATTTT. Its protein product is CAWSRSGQRTDTQYF.